The 24 T cell receptor beta chains in this list originate from one sample, sequenced in a study of beta chain features in type 1 diabetes. Study-wide results and caveats: In all four CD4+ subsets, TCRB CDR3 length was significantly, moderately reduced in type 1 diabetes.

Expressed TCRB transcripts were sequenced because the entire RNA isolate underwent reverse transcription. Clones were sequenced by immunoSEQ multiplex PCR, and TCRdb holds only the in-frame ones, with some missing. The sample yields more than 550,000 clones, more than 13% seen once. No antigen has been identified for these receptors. The sequencing sample was made of naive CD4+ T cells from blood. Receptors were obtained from a man aged 18 to 29 with type 1 diabetes.

The rearrangement uses TRBV21-1 and TRBJ2-7; the D call in the table, TRBD2, was not verified against the DNA. TRBV21-1 is deemed a pseudogene. The CDR3 loop spans 16 amino acids. For the CDR3, the DNA is TGTGCCAGCAGCAATTGCCCAGCGGGGTTCTCCTACGAGCAGTACTTC. Its protein product is CASSNCPAGFSYEQYF.

This clone was seen a few times. The chain combines TRBV18 with TRBJ2-5; no firm D call. This CDR3 region has 14 residues. V was clipped by 2 bases and J by 4 bases, with 11 bases between them. CDR1 KGHSH and CDR2 LQKENI come from the germline V gene. The chain's CDR3 is CASSPGATGETQYF. The DNA for the CDR3 is TGTGCCAGCTCACCAGGCGCAACGGGAGAGACCCAGTACTTC.

V gene TRBV9 combines with J gene TRBJ1-5; D gene ambiguous. There are 14 residues in the CDR3. Trimming pared 0 bases from V and 6 bases from J, leaving 10 bases between. Per germline, CDR1 SGDLS and CDR2 YYNGEE. CDR3 amino acids: CASSVGGSAQPQHF. CDR3 coding DNA: TGTGCCAGCAGCGTAGGAGGCTCGGCTCAGCCCCAGCATTTT.

This clone was detected only once. The chain employs TRBV6-5 and TRBJ2-7; D possibly corresponds to TRBD1 (6 bases). The V end lost 2 bases, the J end lost 3 bases, and 14 bases lay between the germline ends. The CDR3 extends over 15 amino acids. Germline assignment: CDR1 MNHEY and CDR2 SVGAGI. CDR3 loop: CASSYRSGTNYEQYF. The CDR3 bases are TGTGCCAGCAGTTACAGGTCAGGGACAAACTACGAGCAGTACTTC.

A note on this clone: Other DNA sequences in the sample encode the same CDR3. V is TRBV9 and J is TRBJ2-5, with TRBD2 matching over 8 bases. Germline V lookup: CDR1 SGDLS, CDR2 YYNGEE. The CDR3 is 14 amino acids. The ends lost 0 bases at V and 5 bases at J; junction bases unmatched: 3. Here the CDR3 DNA reads TGTGCCAGCAGCGTAGTGGCGGGGGGTGAGACCCAGTACTTC. As protein: CASSVVAGGETQYF.

V and J are TRBV11-2 and TRBJ2-7; 12 positions agree with TRBD2. Germline V lookup: CDR1 SGHAT, CDR2 FQNNGV. The CDR3 loop spans 16 amino acids. The trim removed 1 base at V and 4 bases at J, leaving 5 bases unmatched. CDR3 nucleotides: TGTGCCAGCAGCTTAGCCCTAGCGGGAGGGAGGTACGAGCAGTACTTC. Encoded protein: CASSLALAGGRYEQYF.

In this sample, this clone turned up a few times. The V and J genes are TRBV30 and TRBJ2-3; 8 bases agree with TRBD1. V trimming: 3 bases; J trimming: 3 bases; junction bases outside the gene matches: 8. Germline values: CDR1 GTSNPN, CDR2 SVGIG (reference sequence). The CDR3 covers 15 residues. The CDR3 bases are TGTGCCTGGAGAACGCAGGGGGCTAGTACAGATACGCAGTATTTT. Translation gives CAWRTQGASTDTQYF.

This clone has more than one count but fewer than ten. The genes are TRBV7-8 and TRBJ1-5, with a weak D call TRBD1 (6 bases). Trimming stripped 1 base from V and 6 bases from J, with 13 bases between. The CDR3 extends over 15 amino acids. Germline lookup yields CDR1 SGHVS and CDR2 FQNEAQ. The CDR3 protein is CASSLVQGSSQPQHF. CDR3 bases: TGTGCCAGCAGCTTAGTCCAGGGGAGTAGTCAGCCCCAGCATTTT.

The genes are TRBV28 and TRBJ1-2; D gene uncertain. The CDR3 is 11 amino acids. Germline CDR1 MDHEN, CDR2 SYDVKM. V was shortened by 6 bases and J by 8 bases, with 10 bases between the two germline ends. In nucleotides, the CDR3 is TGTGCCAGCAGCGGGTCGTGGGGCTACACCTTC. It codes for CASSGSWGYTF.

V and J are TRBV6-6 and TRBJ2-7; D gene ambiguous. The CDR3 runs to 13 residues. The V end lost 8 bases, the J end lost 4 bases, and 15 bases lay between the germline ends. Germline CDR1 reads MNHNY; CDR2 reads SVGAGI (reference sequence). CDR3 protein: CASRVPVDYEQYF. The DNA for the CDR3 is TGTGCCAGCCGGGTCCCGGTGGATTACGAGCAGTACTTC.

The V gene is TRBV7-9, the J gene TRBJ2-7, with TRBD2 identical over 8 bases. The germline gives CDR1 SEHNR, CDR2 FQNEAQ (reference sequence). The CDR3 consists of 14 residues. The V gene end was trimmed by 10 bases and the J gene end by 0 bases; junction bases not matched to a gene: 8. The CDR3 reads CATVTGGSSYEQYF. The CDR3 DNA reads as TGTGCCACCGTAACGGGGGGGAGCTCCTACGAGCAGTACTTC.

This clone was seen a handful of times. Other DNA sequences in the same sample also yield this CDR3. The chain recombines TRBV30 with TRBJ2-1; no reliable D call. V was cut by 0 bases and J by 4 bases, with 7 bases left in between. The CDR3 runs to 13 residues. Per the germline V gene, CDR1 is GTSNPN and CDR2 is SVGIG (reference sequence). CDR3 sequence: CAWSVGYYNEQFF. DNA for the CDR3: TGTGCCTGGAGTGTCGGGTATTACAATGAGCAGTTCTTC.

This clone was counted only a few times. The chain is built from TRBV4-1 and TRBJ2-5; D is possibly TRBD1 (7 bases). V lost 4 bases, J lost 1 base, and 25 bases lay in between. This CDR3 is 19 amino acids long. Looked up from germline, CDR1 is MGHRA and CDR2 is YSYEKL. CDR3 DNA: TGCGCCAGCAGCCCATTCGGAGCTTCGGGGGACAGCACCCAAGAGACCCAGTACTTC. This translates into CASSPFGASGDSTQETQYF.

This rearrangement joins TRBV30 to TRBJ1-1; D ambiguous. The CDR3 contains 13 residues. V dropped 5 bases and J dropped 0 bases, with 10 bases sitting between them. Germline-derived CDR1 and CDR2 are GTSNPN and SVGIG (reference sequence). The CDR3 region is CAWASGMNTEAFF. CDR3 DNA sequence: TGTGCCTGGGCTTCGGGAATGAACACTGAAGCTTTCTTT.

The chain uses TRBV30 and TRBJ1-1; D unclear. Germline loops: CDR1 GTSNPN, CDR2 SVGIG (reference sequence). The CDR3 contains 13 residues. Trimming cost V 3 bases and J 3 bases, with 11 bases left between them. The CDR3 nucleotides read TGTGCCTGGAGCGGGTCACCGGACACTGAAGCTTTCTTT. Its protein product is CAWSGSPDTEAFF.

This clone was seen a few times. Other DNA sequences in the sample encode the same CDR3. This chain links TRBV7-9 with TRBJ1-5; D possibly corresponds to TRBD1 (5 bases). Germline loops: CDR1 SEHNR, CDR2 FQNEAQ (reference sequence). The CDR3 length is 12 residues. V lost 5 bases and J 5 bases, leaving 7 bases between the germline ends. CDR3 amino acids: CASSQGDQPQHF. CDR3 bases: TGTGCCAGCAGCCAGGGAGATCAGCCCCAGCATTTT.

CDR3 DNA sequence: TGCAGCGCCCTAAGGGCGGATGAAAAACTGTTTTTT. This gives the protein CSALRADEKLFF. The chain is built from TRBV29-1 and TRBJ1-4; no firm D call. This CDR3 has 12 amino acids. V was clipped by 7 bases and J by 6 bases, with 12 bases between them. Germline V gives CDR1 SQVTM, CDR2 ANQGSEA.

The V call is TRBV7-2, the J call TRBJ2-3, with D possibly matching TRBD2 (5 bases). CDR3 length: 14 amino acids. The germline V gene encodes CDR1 SGHTA and CDR2 FQGNSA. V lost 0 bases and J 6 bases, leaving 10 bases between the germline ends. The chain's CDR3 is CASSLARAIDTQYF. CDR3 nucleotide sequence: TGTGCCAGCAGCTTAGCGCGGGCTATCGATACGCAGTATTTT. Drawing the rest from reference TRBV7-2 and TRBJ2-3, the complete variable domain is GAGVSQSPSNKVTEKGKDVELRCDPISGHTALYWYRQSLGQGLEFLIYFQGNSAPDKSGLPSDRFSAERTGGSVSTLTIQRTQQEDSAVYLCASSLARAIDTQYFGPGTRLTVL.

The rearrangement joins TRBV2 to TRBJ1-2; D possibly corresponds to TRBD1 (5 bases). This CDR3 comprises 14 residues. V was shortened by 7 bases and J by 6 bases, with 18 bases between the two germline ends. Germline V CDR1 and CDR2: SNHLY, FYNNEI. The chain's CDR3 is CASTSTSGLNGYTF. The CDR3 nucleotides read TGTGCCAGCACCAGCACTTCAGGGTTAAATGGCTACACCTTC.

Here the CDR3 reads CASSTDTGELFF. Written as DNA, the CDR3 is TGTGCCAGCAGCACCGACACCGGGGAGCTGTTTTTT. The gene calls are TRBV5-4 and TRBJ2-2; unclear D gene. The CDR3 is 12 amino acids. The V end was cut by 4 bases, the J end by 3 bases, with 4 bases between. Germline assignment: CDR1 SGHNT and CDR2 YYREEE (reference sequence). Filled out from reference TRBV5-4 and TRBJ2-2, the complete variable domain reads ETGVTQSPTHLIKTRGQQVTLRCSSQSGHNTVSWYQQALGQGPQFIFQYYREEENGRGNFPPRFSGLQFPNYSSELNVNALELDDSALYLCASSTDTGELFFGEGSRLTVL.

V usage is TRBV27 and J usage is TRBJ1-2; 8 nucleotides agree with TRBD1. This CDR3 has 14 amino acids. Trimming took 5 bases from V and 5 from J; bases not matched to a gene: 7. The germline gives CDR1 MNHEY, CDR2 SMNVEV (reference sequence). The CDR3 reads CASSLRRTGYGYTF. In nucleotides, the CDR3 is TGTGCCAGCAGTCTCCGGAGGACAGGGTATGGCTACACCTTC.

The rearrangement links TRBV6-5 to TRBJ1-6; no definite D call. Germline V gene data show CDR1 as MNHEY and CDR2 as SVGAGI. The germline V and J ends were trimmed by 6 bases and 7 bases, with 13 bases remaining between them. The CDR3 loop spans 14 amino acids. The CDR3 bases are TGTGCCAGCAGCAACGACCGACGGAATTCACCCCTCCACTTT. Amino acids: CASSNDRRNSPLHF.

This clone was counted only a few times. V usage is TRBV9 and J usage is TRBJ1-2; D uncertain. Germline CDR1 SGDLS, CDR2 YYNGEE. V shed 0 bases and J shed 2 bases, with 8 bases lying between them. The CDR3 sequence is 14 residues long. CDR3 sequence: CASSVDYGNYGYTF. CDR3 bases: TGTGCCAGCAGCGTAGACTACGGCAACTATGGCTACACCTTC.

The chain uses TRBV29-1 and TRBJ1-2; D is possibly TRBD1 (5 bases). V was clipped by 6 bases and J by 1 base, with 15 bases between them. Germline CDR1 SQVTM, CDR2 ANQGSEA. CDR3 size: 14 residues. CDR3 coding DNA: TGCAGCGTCGAACAGGCCTCCTATAACTATGGCTACACCTTC. Translated, it gives CSVEQASYNYGYTF.